This entry describes one TCR beta chain. These data originate in a study of T cells expressing NK-cell markers. Study in general: Among the eight sequenced donors, seven tested HCMV-seropositive and one tested seronegative.

TCRdb reanalyzed the 5' RACE reads and collapses them to one entry per CDR3 protein, without DNA. This table holds fewer than 400,000 distinct CDR3 sequences. Germline lookup yields CDR1 SGHRS and CDR2 YFSETQ. This CDR3 is 17 amino acids long. Sequenced material: blood T cells: a sorted CD56 or NKG2C T cell subset, CD4+ or CD8+ T cells, or bulk PBMC T cells (not recorded which). This sequence was found in a man aged 18 to 70 in good health. The chain joins TRBV5-1 to TRBJ2-1; TCRdb names TRBD1, which stays unverified in the absence of DNA. This CDR3 is CASRWGLNRGLSLEQFF.